These 17 T cell receptor beta chains were sequenced from one sample in a study of T cell responses to AZD1222 COVID-19 vaccine. TCRdb's copy holds only in-frame clones and misses some; the assay was immunoSEQ multiplex PCR. The repertoire holds 90,000 to 95,000 clones, roughly 90% seen once, with 15% to 20% in the top ten. The sequencing used peripheral blood, collected on day 0 of AZD1222 vaccination. All receptors derive from an adult in good health.

The chain uses TRBV7-9 and TRBJ2-1, with 8 positions matching TRBD2. Germline CDR1 reads SEHNR; CDR2 reads FQNEAQ (reference sequence). V was pared by 5 bases and J by 5 bases, with 8 bases of the junction left unmatched. The CDR3 runs to 15 residues. CDR3 sequence (DNA): TGTGCCAGCAGCCCTCGGGGTAGCGGGAACAATGAGCAGTTCTTC. This translates into CASSPRGSGNNEQFF.

The rearrangement joins TRBV14 to TRBJ2-3; D uncertain. The CDR3 spans 14 residues. Deletions cut 0 bases from V and 5 bases from J, with 9 bases between. Germline CDR1 reads SGHDN; CDR2 reads FVKESK. The CDR3 loop reads CASSQDRNEDTQYF. The DNA for the CDR3 is TGTGCCAGCAGCCAAGATCGAAACGAAGATACGCAGTATTTT.

This chain joins TRBV6-5 and TRBJ1-4; D gene ambiguous. CDR3 length equals 15 residues. Germline V gives CDR1 MNHEY, CDR2 SVGAGI. Trimming left V 0 bases short and J 8 bases short, with 13 bases between. This chain's CDR3 is CASSYSDSRREKLFF. The CDR3 coding sequence is TGTGCCAGCAGTTACTCGGACTCAAGACGCGAAAAACTGTTTTTT.

Here the CDR3 reads CASSYSTLAGETQYF. Written as DNA, the CDR3 is TGTGCCAGCAGTTACTCGACCCTAGCGGGAGAGACCCAGTACTTC. This chain joins TRBV6-6 and TRBJ2-5; TRBD2 matches 8 bases. Germline-derived CDR1 and CDR2 are MNHNY and SVGAGI (reference sequence). With 0 bases clipped from V and 4 bases from J, the junction kept 4 bases outside the gene matches. The CDR3 length is 15 residues.

The rearrangement links TRBV7-3 to TRBJ2-7, with 11 positions matching TRBD1. CDR3 length: 15 amino acids. V trimming: 2 bases; J trimming: 3 bases; junction bases outside the gene matches: 3. The germline V gene has CDR1 SGHTA and CDR2 FQGTGA. The CDR3 reads CASSLGQGAHYEQYF. The CDR3 DNA reads TGTGCCAGCAGCTTAGGACAGGGGGCACACTACGAGCAGTACTTC.

The chain carries TRBV18 and TRBJ2-4; D not resolved. The V gene lost 3 bases and the J gene lost 0 bases, with 12 bases spanning the gap. The CDR3 covers 16 residues. From germline, CDR1 is KGHSH and CDR2 LQKENI. The CDR3 here is CASSPETPLAKNIQYF. As DNA, the CDR3 is TGTGCCAGCTCACCGGAGACGCCCCTAGCCAAAAACATTCAGTACTTC.

The chain is built from TRBV14 and TRBJ1-3, with 7 nucleotides matching TRBD1. Per the germline V gene, CDR1 is SGHDN and CDR2 is FVKESK. The CDR3 sequence is 16 residues long. J was trimmed by 4 bases and V by 2 bases; bases with no gene match: 8. As DNA, the CDR3 is TGTGCCAGCAGCCAACCGGGACAGCTGTGGGGAAACACCATATATTTT. It translates to CASSQPGQLWGNTIYF.

The chain carries TRBV14 and TRBJ1-2; 10 positions match TRBD1. This CDR3 is 16 amino acids long. CDR1 SGHDN and CDR2 FVKESK come from the germline V gene. Trimming took 6 bases from V and 4 from J; bases not matched to a gene: 11. The CDR3, as DNA: TGTGCCAGCAGTCAGCTCGGGACAGGGGCCACCTATGGCTACACCTTC. It is translated as CASSQLGTGATYGYTF.

The rearrangement links TRBV23-1 to TRBJ2-1; 8 bases match TRBD1. TRBV23-1 is recorded as an ORF, its role being uncertain. V lost 0 bases and J lost 5; bases outside the gene matches: 6. The CDR3 is 16 residues long. The CDR3 DNA sequence: TGCGCCAGCAGTCAATCGTTCCAGGGGGCTAACAATGAGCAGTTCTTC. Translation gives CASSQSFQGANNEQFF.

The J gene is TRBJ1-3, the V gene TRBV7-2; tentative D call: TRBD1 (5 bases). Trimming removed 2 bases from V and 5 bases from J, with 10 bases in between. CDR3 length: 14 amino acids. The germline V gene has CDR1 SGHTA and CDR2 FQGNSA. CDR3 bases: TGTGCCAGCAGCTTATTCAGGGAAAGAAACACCATATATTTT. The encoded protein is CASSLFRERNTIYF.

The V and J genes are TRBV4-1 and TRBJ2-3, with D tentatively TRBD2 (5 bases). From germline, CDR1 is MGHRA and CDR2 YSYEKL. With 5 bases removed from V and 0 bases from J, the gap between germline ends came to 15 bases. This CDR3 has 16 amino acids. CDR3: CASSDQVGVSTDTQYF. CDR3 bases: TGCGCCAGCAGCGATCAGGTCGGGGTCAGCACAGATACGCAGTATTTT.

This clone appeared a single time. CDR3 in amino acids: CATSDRASGRADTQYF. The DNA of the CDR3 is TGTGCCACCAGTGATAGGGCTAGCGGGAGAGCGGATACGCAGTATTTT. The rearrangement joins TRBV24-1 to TRBJ2-3, with 10 positions matching TRBD2. The junction had 8 bases not matched to a gene; V was cut back by 3 bases and J by 6 bases. This CDR3 contains 16 residues. The germline CDR1 and CDR2 sequences are KGHDR and SFDVKD.

This clone has a single count. The chain employs TRBV9 and TRBJ2-1; perhaps D is TRBD1 or TRBD2 (5 bases each). Between the trimmed V and J ends, which lost 0 bases and 10 bases, there was a span of 8 bases. Germline CDR1 is SGDLS and CDR2 is YYNGEE. The CDR3 runs to 12 residues. The CDR3 region is CASSVERGEQFF. CDR3 nucleotides: TGTGCCAGCAGCGTAGAGAGGGGCGAGCAGTTCTTC.

Notes on this clone: Other DNA sequences in the sample encode the same CDR3. The rearrangement links TRBV19 to TRBJ1-2; D not certain. This CDR3 has 13 amino acids. Per the germline V gene, CDR1 is LNHDA and CDR2 is SQIVND (reference sequence). Between the trimmed V and J ends, which lost 3 bases and 1 base, there was a span of 6 bases. CDR3 region: CASSINLNYGYTF. The CDR3 bases are TGTGCCAGTAGTATTAATCTTAACTATGGCTACACCTTC.

The chain combines TRBV5-1 with TRBJ1-1; 7 bases are a match to TRBD1. V shed 6 bases and J 5 bases; nucleotides not matched to a gene: 22. CDR1 is SGHRS and CDR2 is YFSETQ in the germline V gene. CDR3 length: 18 amino acids. CDR3 coding DNA: TGCGCCAGCACCATGATCCCGGGACAGACGACCTTGGGGACTGAAGCTTTCTTT. This codes for CASTMIPGQTTLGTEAFF.

About this clone itself: Given the absence of the conserved phenylalanine or tryptophan at the CDR3 end, a read error is likely. No DNA is shown, since the ends of the CDR3 on it are uncertain; the CDR3 is the one TCRdb lists. V and J are TRBV7-2 and TRBJ2-7; the table calls TRBD2, which could not be checked here. The CDR3 comprises 9 residues, both ends counted. Germline CDR1 is SGHTA and CDR2 is FQGNSA. The CDR3 here is CANTSGGFL.

This chain uses TRBV7-2 with TRBJ2-4, with 9 bases matching TRBD1. V lost 10 bases, J lost 2 bases, and 6 bases stayed unmatched. Germline V gives CDR1 SGHTA, CDR2 FQGNSA. The CDR3 length is 14 residues. In nucleotides, the CDR3 is TGTGCCACCGCACAGGGGGCGACCAAAAACATTCAGTACTTC. Protein sequence: CATAQGATKNIQYF.